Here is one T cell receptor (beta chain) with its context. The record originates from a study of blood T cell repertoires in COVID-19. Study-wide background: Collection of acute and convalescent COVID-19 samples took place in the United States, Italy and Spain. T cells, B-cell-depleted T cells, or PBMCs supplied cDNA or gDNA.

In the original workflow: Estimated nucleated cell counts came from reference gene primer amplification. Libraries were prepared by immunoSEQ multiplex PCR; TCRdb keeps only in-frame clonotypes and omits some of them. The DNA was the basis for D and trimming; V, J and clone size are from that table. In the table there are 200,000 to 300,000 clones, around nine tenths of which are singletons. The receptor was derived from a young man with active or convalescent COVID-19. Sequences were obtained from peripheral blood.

The CDR3: CASSHPLVAASTILTGYTF. CDR3 DNA: TGTGCCAGCAGCCACCCCTTAGTCGCAGCTTCGACTATTCTAACTGGCTACACCTTC. The chain uses TRBV4-2 and TRBJ1-2; D gene ambiguous. The CDR3 length is 19 residues. Between the trimmed V and J ends, which lost 3 bases and 7 bases, there was a span of 30 bases. Looked up from germline, CDR1 is LGHNA and CDR2 is YNFKEQ.